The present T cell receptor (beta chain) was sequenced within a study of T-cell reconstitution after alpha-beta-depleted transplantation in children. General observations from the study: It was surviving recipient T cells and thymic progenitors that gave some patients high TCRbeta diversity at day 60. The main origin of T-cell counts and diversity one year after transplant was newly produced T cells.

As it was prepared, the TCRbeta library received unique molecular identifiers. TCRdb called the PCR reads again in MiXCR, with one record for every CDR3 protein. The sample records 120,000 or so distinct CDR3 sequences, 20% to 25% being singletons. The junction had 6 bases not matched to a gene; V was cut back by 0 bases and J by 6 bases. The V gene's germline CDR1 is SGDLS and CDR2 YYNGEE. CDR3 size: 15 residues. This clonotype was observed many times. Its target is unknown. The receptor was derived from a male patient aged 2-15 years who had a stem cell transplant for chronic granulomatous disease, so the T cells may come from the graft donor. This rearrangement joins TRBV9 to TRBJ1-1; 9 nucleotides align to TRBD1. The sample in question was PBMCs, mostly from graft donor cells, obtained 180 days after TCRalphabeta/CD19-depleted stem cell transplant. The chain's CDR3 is CASSVEPRTGAEAFF. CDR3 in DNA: TGTGCCAGCAGCGTAGAACCCCGGACAGGGGCTGAAGCTTTCTTT. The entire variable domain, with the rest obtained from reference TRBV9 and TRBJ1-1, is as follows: DSGVTQTPKHLITATGQRVTLRCSPRSGDLSVYWYQQSLDQGLQFLIQYYNGEERAKGNILERFSAQQFPDLHSELNLSSLELGDSALYFCASSVEPRTGAEAFFGQGTRLTVV.